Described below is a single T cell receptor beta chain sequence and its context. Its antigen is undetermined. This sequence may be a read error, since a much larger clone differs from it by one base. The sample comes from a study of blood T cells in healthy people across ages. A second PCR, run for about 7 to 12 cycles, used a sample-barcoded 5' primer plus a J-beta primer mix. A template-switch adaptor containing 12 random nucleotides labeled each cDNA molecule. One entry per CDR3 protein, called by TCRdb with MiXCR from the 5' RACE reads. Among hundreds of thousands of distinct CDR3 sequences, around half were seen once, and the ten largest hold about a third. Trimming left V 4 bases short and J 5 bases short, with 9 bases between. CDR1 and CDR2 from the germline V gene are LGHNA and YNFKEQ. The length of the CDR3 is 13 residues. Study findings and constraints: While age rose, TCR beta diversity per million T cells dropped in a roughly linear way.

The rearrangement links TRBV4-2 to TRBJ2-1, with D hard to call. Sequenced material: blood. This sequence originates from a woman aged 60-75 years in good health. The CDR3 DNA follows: TGTGCCAGCAGCCCGACAAACCACAATGAGCAGTTCTTC. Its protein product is CASSPTNHNEQFF.